The 19 T cell receptor beta chains below were found in one sample sequenced in a study of identical twins. MiXCR was run by TCRdb on the 5' RACE reads, yielding one entry per CDR3 protein. Of around 1.7 million distinct CDR3 sequences listed, 32% are singletons. Source material: cord blood. The receptors here all came from a newborn girl in good health.

The chain joins TRBV28 to TRBJ2-4; tentative D call: TRBD1 (6 bases). The CDR3 is 18 amino acids. Between the trimmed V and J ends, which lost 6 bases and 2 bases, there was a span of 23 bases. Per germline, CDR1 MDHEN and CDR2 SYDVKM. CDR3 bases: TGTGCCAGCAGCCTAACGGCCCTGCTAGGGGGACCCAAAAACATTCAGTACTTC. This codes for CASSLTALLGGPKNIQYF.

The chain couples TRBV5-6 to TRBJ1-2; TRBD1 matches 7 bases. Looked up from germline, CDR1 is SGHDT and CDR2 is YYEEEE. After removal of 2 bases from V and 7 bases from J, the junction contained 11 bases not matched to a gene. This CDR3 comprises 15 residues. CDR3 loop: CASSFLDRIIIGYTF. In nucleotides, the CDR3 is TGTGCCAGCAGCTTTTTGGACAGGATCATTATTGGCTACACCTTC. The full variable domain, its missing parts supplied by reference TRBV5-6 and TRBJ1-2, is DAGVTQSPTHLIKTRGQQVTLRCSPKSGHDTVSWYQQALGQGPQFIFQYYEEEERQRGNFPDRFSGHQFPNYSSELNVNALLLGDSALYLCASSFLDRIIIGYTFGSGTRLTVV.

The chain recombines TRBV27 with TRBJ1-2; the match to TRBD1 covers 7 bases. The germline V gene encodes CDR1 MNHEY and CDR2 SMNVEV (reference sequence). With 8 bases clipped from V and 7 bases from J, the junction kept 13 bases outside the gene matches. The length of the CDR3 is 14 residues. The CDR3 region has the DNA TGTGCCAGCTGCCCCCGACAGGGACAAAGTGGCTACACCTTC. Residues: CASCPRQGQSGYTF.

V is TRBV28 and J is TRBJ1-4; 10 nucleotides agree with TRBD1. The CDR3 contains 15 residues. Losses at the gene ends were 5 bases for V and 8 bases for J; bases not matched to a gene: 8. CDR1 and CDR2 from the germline V gene are MDHEN and SYDVKM. This CDR3 reads CASSPRQGAWEKLFF. In DNA form, the CDR3 reads TGTGCCAGCAGTCCCCGACAGGGGGCTTGGGAAAAACTGTTTTTT.

This clonotype was counted a few times. This chain connects TRBV5-1 to TRBJ2-5; D uncertain. The CDR3 has 13 amino acids. In germline, CDR1 is SGHRS, CDR2 YFSETQ. Trimming left V 4 bases short and J 1 base short, with 8 bases between. CDR3 residues: CASSSQVQETQYF. In DNA, the CDR3 is TGCGCCAGCAGCAGTCAGGTCCAAGAGACCCAGTACTTC. Supplemented by reference TRBV5-1 and TRBJ2-5, the full variable domain reads KAGVTQTPRYLIKTRGQQVTLSCSPISGHRSVSWYQQTPGQGLQFLFEYFSETQRNKGNFPGRFSGRQFSNSRSEMNVSTLELGDSALYLCASSSQVQETQYFGPGTRLLVL.

The V and J genes are TRBV7-2 and TRBJ1-5; D is uncertain. The CDR3 is 16 amino acids. V lost 1 base and J lost 2, with 12 bases in between. In germline, CDR1 is SGHTA, CDR2 FQGNSA. The CDR3 coding sequence is TGTGCCAGCAGCTTAGGGAACGCTGGCGGCAATCAGCCCCAGCATTTT. Encoded protein: CASSLGNAGGNQPQHF.

Many counts were recorded for this clonotype. V and J are TRBV20-1 and TRBJ1-2, with TRBD1 identical over 10 bases. The CDR3 totals 12 residues. Unmatched junction bases numbered 4, after V lost 6 bases and J lost 6 bases. Germline V gene lookup returns CDR1 DFQATT and CDR2 SNEGSKA (reference sequence). CDR3 sequence reads: CSARQGADGYTF. CDR3 DNA: TGCAGTGCGCGACAGGGGGCGGATGGCTACACCTTC.

The V gene is TRBV6-1, the J gene TRBJ2-6; D gene ambiguous. The germline V gene encodes CDR1 MNHNS and CDR2 SASEGT. This CDR3 has 14 residues. Trimming pared 6 bases from V and 2 bases from J, leaving 8 bases between. The CDR3: CASRTLAGANVLTF. The DNA for the CDR3 is TGTGCCAGCAGGACTCTTGCTGGGGCCAACGTCCTGACTTTC.

The rearrangement links TRBV5-6 to TRBJ2-7, with TRBD2 as a possible D gene (5 bases). Germline CDR1 is SGHDT and CDR2 is YYEEEE. This CDR3 is built from 14 residues. Between the trimmed V and J ends, which lost 0 bases and 2 bases, there was a span of 9 bases. In DNA, the CDR3 is TGTGCCAGCAGCTTGGTACAGACTACCTACGAGCAGTACTTC. Encoded protein: CASSLVQTTYEQYF.

This clonotype was counted once. V usage is TRBV7-2 and J usage is TRBJ2-5; D is possibly TRBD2 (6 bases). Germline V gives CDR1 SGHTA, CDR2 FQGNSA. Trimming took 1 base from V and 5 from J, leaving 14 bases between them. The CDR3 length is 15 residues. CDR3 sequence (DNA): TGTGCCAGCAGCTTAGATTACGCGGGATGGGAGACCCAGTACTTC. It encodes CASSLDYAGWETQYF.

The chain links TRBV7-8 to TRBJ1-1, with 8 positions matching TRBD1. V was clipped by 1 base and J by 3 bases; unmatched bases: 4. CDR3 length equals 15 residues. Looked up from germline, CDR1 is SGHVS and CDR2 is FQNEAQ. The CDR3 reads CASSLDHRGDTEAFF. CDR3 DNA sequence: TGTGCCAGCAGCTTAGACCACAGGGGGGACACTGAAGCTTTCTTT.

CDR3 sequence (DNA): TGTGCCAGCAGCTCATTTAGGCGGGGGCGCACAGATACGCAGTATTTT. Protein product: CASSSFRRGRTDTQYF. The J gene is TRBJ2-3, the V gene TRBV7-6, with TRBD2 as a possible D gene (7 bases). The germline V gene encodes CDR1 SGHVS and CDR2 FNYEAQ. The CDR3 runs 16 residues. The ends were cut back, 4 bases at V and 1 base at J, with 15 bases in the middle.

This clonotype was detected a few times. The V gene is TRBV28, the J gene TRBJ2-3, with D perhaps being TRBD1 or TRBD2 (6 bases each). Germline assignment: CDR1 MDHEN and CDR2 SYDVKM. The CDR3 contains 16 residues. The ends were cut back, 7 bases at V and 1 base at J, with 18 bases in the middle. The CDR3 protein is CASMAGKRGGTDTQYF. In DNA, the CDR3 is TGTGCCAGCATGGCCGGCAAAAGGGGGGGCACAGATACGCAGTATTTT. The full variable domain, with the rest looked up from reference TRBV28 and TRBJ2-3, is DVKVTQSSRYLVKRTGEKVFLECVQDMDHENMFWYRQDPGLGLRLIYFSYDVKMKEKGDIPEGYSVSREKKERFSLILESASTNQTSMYLCASMAGKRGGTDTQYFGPGTRLTVL.

This clonotype occurred a few times. The chain uses TRBV7-2 and TRBJ1-2; D remains unclear. The CDR3 length is 13 residues. Trimming left V 1 base short and J 8 bases short, with 11 bases between. The V gene's germline CDR1 is SGHTA and CDR2 FQGNSA. The CDR3 coding sequence is TGTGCCAGCAGCTTAGAAAAGGGAGGAGGCTACACCTTC. It encodes CASSLEKGGGYTF.

This clonotype showed up many times. The chain is built from TRBV20-1 and TRBJ2-5; maybe TRBD2 (6 bases). V lost 1 base and J 5 bases, leaving 11 bases between the germline ends. CDR3 length: 13 residues. Germline values: CDR1 DFQATT, CDR2 SNEGSKA (reference sequence). CDR3 residues: CSARGGIRETQYF. The CDR3 DNA reads TGCAGTGCTAGAGGCGGGATCCGTGAGACCCAGTACTTC.

The chain recombines TRBV7-2 with TRBJ2-3, with 8 bases aligning to TRBD2. The junction had 16 bases not matched to a gene; V was cut back by 7 bases and J by 4 bases. CDR3 length: 17 residues. Germline-derived CDR1 and CDR2 are SGHTA and FQGNSA. The CDR3 DNA is TGTGCCAGCATCAAGGGCAGCGGGAGTATTATGGCAGATACGCAGTATTTT. Its translation is CASIKGSGSIMADTQYF.

The gene calls are TRBV3-1 and TRBJ2-5; possibly TRBD1 for D (6 bases). The V and J ends lost 6 bases and 1 base respectively, with 15 bases between them. This CDR3 is 15 amino acids long. CDR1 and CDR2 from the germline V gene are LGHDT and YNNKEL (reference sequence). This chain's CDR3 is CASRPKYRAQETQYF. The CDR3 DNA sequence: TGTGCCAGCAGACCGAAATACAGGGCCCAAGAGACCCAGTACTTC.

This clonotype has just one count. This chain uses TRBV14 with TRBJ2-1; 8 nucleotides line up with TRBD2. CDR3 length equals 15 residues. Trimming took 8 bases from V and 4 from J; bases not matched to a gene: 10. Germline CDR1 is SGHDN and CDR2 is FVKESK. CDR3 nucleotides: TGTGCCAGCGCAAGCGGGAGACGCCCTTACAATGAGCAGTTCTTC. Residues: CASASGRRPYNEQFF.

The V gene is TRBV5-1, the J gene TRBJ2-1; TRBD2 matches 12 bases. The germline V gene encodes CDR1 SGHRS and CDR2 YFSETQ. This CDR3 has 16 residues. Trimming removed 0 bases from V and 7 bases from J; junction bases left unmatched: 5. CDR3 loop: CASSLAGTSGLNEQFF. CDR3 in DNA: TGCGCCAGCAGCTTGGCTGGGACTAGCGGGTTAAATGAGCAGTTCTTC. Using reference TRBV5-1 and TRBJ2-1 for the parts outside the CDR3, the full variable domain is KAGVTQTPRYLIKTRGQQVTLSCSPISGHRSVSWYQQTPGQGLQFLFEYFSETQRNKGNFPGRFSGRQFSNSRSEMNVSTLELGDSALYLCASSLAGTSGLNEQFFGPGTRLTVL.